This is a list of T cell receptor beta chains from one sample in a study of T cell responses to AZD1222 COVID-19 vaccine. Method: immunoSEQ multiplex PCR; TCRdb's copy keeps in-frame clones and lacks some. The data show 65,000 to 70,000 clones, with approximately 83% seen just once and roughly 6% held by the top ten. The material sequenced was peripheral blood, taken 28 days after the second AZD1222 dose. These receptors originate from an adult who received the AZD1222 COVID-19 vaccine. Each CDR3 is given without its conserved first and last residue. The D gene is left open where the match is weak.

D gene,J gene,V gene,CDR3 length,CDR3 protein
-,TRBJ1-1,TRBV6-5,11,ASSRRDAAEAF
-,TRBJ2-7,TRBV24-1,11,AASPWTVYEQY
-,TRBJ2-3,TRBV3-1/TRBV3-2,14,ASSPTLRDPRDTQY
-,TRBJ1-1,TRBV7-9,12,ASSSSGGSTEAF
-,TRBJ2-1,TRBV28,12,ASSPPGERNEQF
-,TRBJ2-1,TRBV28,10,ASSWDYNEQF
TRBD1,TRBJ1-5,TRBV27,14,ASSLLGQGSNQPQH
-,TRBJ2-7,TRBV9,12,ASSVGLGPYEQY
TRBD1,TRBJ1-1,TRBV18,13,ASSWTGGGNTEAF
TRBD1,TRBJ1-5,TRBV30,12,AWSAGTGNQPQH
-,TRBJ2-1,TRBV30,14,AWSPYTGFSYNEQF
-,TRBJ2-2,TRBV2,13,ASSEASVITGELF
-,TRBJ2-7,TRBV27,11,ASSSQGNHEQY